These 23 T cell receptor beta chains originate from one sample sequenced in a study of T cells after yellow fever vaccination. One entry per CDR3 protein results from TCRdb running MiXCR on the 5' RACE reads. The sample has 200,000 to 250,000 distinct CDR3 sequences, about 3% seen once. This specimen consisted of CD4+ T cells sorted from PBMCs, obtained 10 days after the yellow fever booster vaccination. These receptors were collected from a man aged 18 to 30 who received the YFV17D yellow fever vaccine.

The chain joins TRBV5-4 to TRBJ2-5; D is ambiguous. The CDR3 is 15 residues long. Trimming cost V 1 base and J 0 bases, with 10 bases left between them. In germline, CDR1 is SGHNT, CDR2 YYREEE (reference sequence). The CDR3 region has the DNA TGTGCCAGCAGCTTGAGGCAGACGTACCAAGAGACCCAGTACTTC. Encoded protein: CASSLRQTYQETQYF.

This clonotype was counted ten times or more. This chain connects TRBV4-1 to TRBJ2-5, with 7 bases fitting TRBD1. The CDR3 totals 16 residues. Germline values: CDR1 MGHRA, CDR2 YSYEKL. J was trimmed by 5 bases and V by 0 bases; bases with no gene match: 9. The CDR3 spells CASSQDGSRGLETQYF. DNA for the CDR3: TGCGCCAGCAGCCAAGACGGTAGCAGGGGGTTGGAGACCCAGTACTTC.

This clonotype was observed many times. The chain couples TRBV5-1 to TRBJ2-4, with D perhaps matching TRBD1 or TRBD2 (5 bases each). The CDR3 has 14 amino acids. Germline CDR1 SGHRS, CDR2 YFSETQ. V lost 0 bases to trimming and J lost 6 bases, with 10 bases between them. The CDR3 reads CASSLGDRGNIQYF. DNA of the CDR3: TGCGCCAGCAGCTTGGGGGACCGGGGAAACATTCAGTACTTC.

A few counts support this clonotype. The CDR3 here is CSATHPRSSYNEQFF. The CDR3 bases are TGCAGTGCCACACATCCCAGGAGCTCCTACAATGAGCAGTTCTTC. The chain carries TRBV20-1 and TRBJ2-1; D is undetermined. V was clipped by 6 bases and J by 0 bases, with 15 bases between them. The CDR3 is 15 residues long. The germline gives CDR1 DFQATT, CDR2 SNEGSKA (reference sequence).

Ten or more counts support this clonotype. This chain links TRBV20-1 with TRBJ1-2, with a tentative D call TRBD1 (5 bases). Germline V lookup: CDR1 DFQATT, CDR2 SNEGSKA (reference sequence). Trimming left V 4 bases short and J 6 bases short, with 12 bases between. The CDR3 has 12 residues. The CDR3 spells CSATLGGNGYTF. CDR3 nucleotides: TGCAGTGCTACCCTTGGGGGGAATGGCTACACCTTC.

This clonotype was seen at least ten times. V and J are TRBV7-2 and TRBJ1-1, with D uncertain. This CDR3 is 13 amino acids long. The germline gives CDR1 SGHTA, CDR2 FQGNSA. V lost 5 bases and J 3 bases, leaving 10 bases between the germline ends. The CDR3, as DNA: TGTGCCAGCAGCAACCCCAGCTACACTGAAGCTTTCTTT. Its translation is CASSNPSYTEAFF.

There are many counts of this clonotype. This chain connects TRBV18 to TRBJ2-3; no clear D. Trimming stripped 8 bases from V and 4 bases from J, with 7 bases between. This CDR3 region has 11 residues. Germline V gene data show CDR1 as KGHSH and CDR2 as LQKENI. As DNA, the CDR3 is TGTGCCAGCAGCCCCTCAGATACGCAGTATTTT. Its protein is CASSPSDTQYF.

Only a few counts were recorded for this clonotype. This chain joins TRBV19 and TRBJ1-1; no clear D. CDR1 and CDR2 (germline): LNHDA, SQIVND (reference sequence). The germline V and J ends were trimmed by 8 bases and 5 bases, with 18 bases remaining between them. The CDR3 is made up of 14 amino acids. CDR3 in DNA: TGTGCCAGTTGGAGCTCCGAAAGGTGGACTGAAGCTTTCTTT. Translated: CASWSSERWTEAFF.

This clonotype was seen at least ten times. The chain links TRBV18 to TRBJ2-7; D unresolved. CDR3 length: 14 residues. V was clipped by 3 bases and J by 2 bases, with 11 bases between them. Germline values: CDR1 KGHSH, CDR2 LQKENI. CDR3 protein: CASSPHPIPYEQYV. CDR3 coding DNA: TGTGCCAGCTCACCCCACCCCATCCCCTACGAGCAGTACGTC.

This clonotype appeared many times. The chain has TRBV7-9 and TRBJ2-4; 7 bases align to TRBD1. Per germline, CDR1 SEHNR and CDR2 FQNEAQ (reference sequence). The CDR3 has 14 residues. The trim removed 6 bases at V and 9 bases at J, leaving 11 bases unmatched. CDR3: CASRLPGQWGIQYF. The CDR3 coding sequence is TGTGCCAGCAGGTTACCGGGACAGTGGGGCATTCAGTACTTC.

At least ten counts were recorded for this clonotype. V and J are TRBV7-6 and TRBJ2-6; D not resolved. The CDR3 runs 17 residues. Per the germline V gene, CDR1 is SGHVS and CDR2 is FNYEAQ. V dropped 1 base and J dropped 2 bases, with 12 bases sitting between them. CDR3 in amino acids: CASSLVPGNTGANVLTF. The CDR3 coding sequence is TGTGCCAGCAGCTTAGTTCCCGGAAATACTGGGGCCAACGTCCTGACTTTC.

The chain combines TRBV3-1 with TRBJ2-2; D uncertain. The CDR3 spans 12 residues. V dropped 3 bases and J dropped 5 bases, with 4 bases sitting between them. Germline CDR1 reads LGHDT; CDR2 reads YNNKEL (reference sequence). This CDR3 is CASSQSTGELFF. CDR3 in DNA: TGTGCCAGCAGCCAGTCGACCGGGGAGCTGTTTTTT.

The V gene is TRBV5-4, the J gene TRBJ1-4, with D possibly matching TRBD1 (6 bases). The CDR3 is 18 residues long. Per germline, CDR1 SGHNT and CDR2 YYREEE (reference sequence). V gave up 0 bases and J gave up 0 bases, with 15 bases separating them. CDR3 in DNA: TGTGCCAGCAGCTTGGCCAGGGGATCGACCACAACTAATGAAAAACTGTTTTTT. Protein sequence: CASSLARGSTTTNEKLFF.

This clonotype has at least ten counts. The chain combines TRBV24-1 with TRBJ2-3; D may be TRBD1 or TRBD2 (5 bases each). Trimming shortened V by 7 bases and J by 0 bases, and 10 bases separated the two germline ends. CDR3 size: 14 residues. Germline V gene sequence: CDR1 KGHDR, CDR2 SFDVKD. CDR3 region: CATRTAASTDTQYF. As DNA, the CDR3 is TGTGCCACCAGGACAGCGGCTAGCACAGATACGCAGTATTTT.

The chain employs TRBV5-1 and TRBJ1-5, with TRBD1 as a possible D gene (5 bases). CDR1 and CDR2 from the germline V gene are SGHRS and YFSETQ. CDR3 size: 15 residues. Trimming left V 0 bases short and J 1 base short, with 8 bases between. CDR3 coding DNA: TGCGCCAGCAGCTTGGGACAGACCAGCAATCAGCCCCAGCATTTT. Its protein is CASSLGQTSNQPQHF. Supplemented by reference TRBV5-1 and TRBJ1-5, the full variable domain reads KAGVTQTPRYLIKTRGQQVTLSCSPISGHRSVSWYQQTPGQGLQFLFEYFSETQRNKGNFPGRFSGRQFSNSRSEMNVSTLELGDSALYLCASSLGQTSNQPQHFGDGTRLSIL.

The V and J genes are TRBV15 and TRBJ2-3; D gene unclear. The V and J ends lost 4 bases and 4 bases respectively, with 9 bases between them. CDR1 is LNHNV, CDR2 YYDKDF, per germline (reference sequence). This CDR3 is 13 amino acids long. In nucleotides, the CDR3 is TGTGCCACCAGCATAGATGTTTCAGATACGCAGTATTTT. This encodes CATSIDVSDTQYF.

This chain uses TRBV6-5 with TRBJ1-3; 7 positions match TRBD1. The V gene end was trimmed by 11 bases and the J gene end by 0 bases; junction bases not matched to a gene: 4. This CDR3 contains 13 residues. Germline V gene sequence: CDR1 MNHEY, CDR2 SVGAGI. This chain's CDR3 is CAARQGSGNTIYF. CDR3 coding DNA: TGTGCCGCCCGACAGGGCTCTGGAAACACCATATATTTT.

The V and J genes are TRBV6-1 and TRBJ1-2, with D possibly matching TRBD1 (5 bases). CDR1 is MNHNS, CDR2 SASEGT, per germline. V shed 8 bases and J shed 2 bases, with 15 bases lying between them. The CDR3 runs to 14 residues. CDR3 nucleotide sequence: TGTGCCAGCCTCCCCCGGGGCACAAACTATGGCTACACCTTC. It specifies CASLPRGTNYGYTF.

The V gene is TRBV7-2, the J gene TRBJ1-6; 7 bases are shared with TRBD1. The CDR3 is made up of 12 amino acids. V lost 6 bases to trimming and J lost 9 bases; unmatched junction nucleotides: 2. Looked up from germline, CDR1 is SGHTA and CDR2 is FQGNSA. CDR3: CASSRDSSPLHF. CDR3 bases: TGTGCCAGCAGTCGGGACAGTTCACCCCTCCACTTT. The full variable domain, completed using reference TRBV7-2 and TRBJ1-6, is GAGVSQSPSNKVTEKGKDVELRCDPISGHTALYWYRQSLGQGLEFLIYFQGNSAPDKSGLPSDRFSAERTGGSVSTLTIQRTQQEDSAVYLCASSRDSSPLHFGNGTRLTVT.

There are many counts of this clonotype. The chain is built from TRBV4-1 and TRBJ2-5, with D possibly TRBD1 on 5 matching bases. V shed 1 base and J shed 2 bases, with 8 bases lying between them. In germline, CDR1 is MGHRA, CDR2 YSYEKL. CDR3 length: 14 amino acids. The DNA for the CDR3 is TGCGCCAGCAGCCAAGTAAGGGGTCAAGAGACCCAGTACTTC. Its translation: CASSQVRGQETQYF.

This clonotype was counted many times. The rearrangement uses TRBV12-3 or TRBV12-4 and TRBJ2-1; tentatively, D is TRBD2 (6 bases). There are 14 residues in the CDR3. Trimming removed 5 bases from V and 9 bases from J, with 17 bases in between. The CDR3 region has the DNA TGTGCCAGCAGTGGAGGGCCGATACTGCTTGAGCAGTTCTTC. Translating it yields CASSGGPILLEQFF.

The chain couples TRBV5-4 to TRBJ2-1; D possibly matches TRBD1 or TRBD2 (5 bases each). The germline V gene has CDR1 SGHNT and CDR2 YYREEE (reference sequence). Trimming cost V 7 bases and J 8 bases, with 22 bases left between them. The CDR3 runs to 15 residues. DNA for the CDR3: TGTGCCAGCGCCCCGGGTAGCAGGGAGCTGGATGAGCAGTTCTTC. Translated: CASAPGSRELDEQFF. The variable domain in full, completed from reference TRBV5-4 and TRBJ2-1, reads ETGVTQSPTHLIKTRGQQVTLRCSSQSGHNTVSWYQQALGQGPQFIFQYYREEENGRGNFPPRFSGLQFPNYSSELNVNALELDDSALYLCASAPGSRELDEQFFGPGTRLTVL.

At least ten counts were recorded for this clonotype. V gene TRBV5-1 combines with J gene TRBJ2-3, with D possibly matching TRBD2 (6 bases). Germline assignment: CDR1 SGHRS and CDR2 YFSETQ. The CDR3 totals 15 residues. Trimming pared 3 bases from V and 4 bases from J, leaving 15 bases between. The DNA for the CDR3 is TGCGCCAGCAGCTCTGACGGGAGATGGCCAGATACGCAGTATTTT. It is translated as CASSSDGRWPDTQYF.